Shown below are 16 T cell receptor beta chains from a single sample sequenced in a study of identifying expanded T cells in peripheral blood. Data came from immunoSEQ multiplex PCR; TCRdb stores just in-frame clones and leaves some out. The data show over 65,000 clones, around nine tenths seen once. Specimen: blood. These TCRs come from a person aged 18 to 69 in good health.

The genes are TRBV19 and TRBJ2-7; D is possibly TRBD1 (9 bases). V was cut by 6 bases and J by 3 bases, with 15 bases left in between. Germline assignment: CDR1 LNHDA and CDR2 SQIVND (reference sequence). The length of the CDR3 is 14 residues. For the CDR3, the DNA is TGTGCCAGTAGGGGGACAGGGACTAGCTACGAGCAGTACTTC. Its translation is CASRGTGTSYEQYF.

The rearrangement uses TRBV19 and TRBJ2-5; no definite D call. The CDR3 totals 13 residues. V was shortened by 5 bases and J by 2 bases, with 9 bases between the two germline ends. Germline-derived CDR1 and CDR2 are LNHDA and SQIVND (reference sequence). The chain's CDR3 is CASSDARQETQYF. The CDR3 bases are TGTGCCAGTAGTGACGCCAGACAAGAGACCCAGTACTTC.

The V and J genes are TRBV9 and TRBJ1-2; no firm D call. CDR1 is SGDLS and CDR2 is YYNGEE in the germline V gene. The CDR3 has 15 amino acids. Trimming took 4 bases from V and 4 from J, leaving 17 bases between them. DNA of the CDR3: TGTGCCAGCAGCTCTATCGGTCGGGCTGGCTATGGCTACACCTTC. Amino acid sequence: CASSSIGRAGYGYTF. The full variable domain, with the rest looked up from reference TRBV9 and TRBJ1-2, is DSGVTQTPKHLITATGQRVTLRCSPRSGDLSVYWYQQSLDQGLQFLIQYYNGEERAKGNILERFSAQQFPDLHSELNLSSLELGDSALYFCASSSIGRAGYGYTFGSGTRLTVV.

This clone was found once. The rearrangement joins TRBV4-2 to TRBJ2-7; the match to TRBD1 covers 10 bases. Germline CDR1 and CDR2: LGHNA and YNFKEQ. CDR3 length: 20 amino acids. Losses at the gene ends were 4 bases for V and 1 base for J; bases not matched to a gene: 19. CDR3 bases: TGTGCCAGCAGCCGATACTACGGGACAGGGGACGTATCATCGTCCTACGAGCAGTACTTC. This encodes CASSRYYGTGDVSSSYEQYF.

This clone has a handful of counts. The chain has TRBV5-1 and TRBJ1-6; no clear D gene. The CDR3 consists of 15 residues. Germline V lookup: CDR1 SGHRS, CDR2 YFSETQ. V lost 0 bases and J 7 bases, leaving 11 bases between the germline ends. This CDR3 is CASSLGVPRNSPLHF. In nucleotides, the CDR3 is TGCGCCAGCAGCTTGGGAGTGCCCAGGAATTCACCCCTCCACTTT.

The rearrangement links TRBV10-3 to TRBJ1-4; D might be TRBD1 (5 bases). The CDR3 runs to 14 residues. V was clipped by 3 bases and J by 5 bases, with 10 bases between them. Germline-derived CDR1 and CDR2 are ENHRY and SYGVKD. The CDR3 region has the DNA TGTGCCATCAGTGACGGGCAGGGCAATGAAAAACTGTTTTTT. This translates into CAISDGQGNEKLFF.

V usage is TRBV7-2 and J usage is TRBJ2-1, with D perhaps matching TRBD2 (5 bases). The V end lost 5 bases, the J end lost 0 bases, and 11 bases lay between the germline ends. CDR3 length: 15 residues. Germline loops: CDR1 SGHTA, CDR2 FQGNSA. The CDR3 nucleotides read TGTGCCAGCAGCCCCGTCAGCGGCTCCTACAATGAGCAGTTCTTC. It translates to CASSPVSGSYNEQFF.

This chain links TRBV6-1 with TRBJ2-2; 12 bases are shared with TRBD1. This CDR3 has 17 residues. CDR1 is MNHNS and CDR2 is SASEGT in the germline V gene. Trimming removed 2 bases from V and 2 bases from J; junction bases left unmatched: 3. CDR3 region: CASSEPGTGGNTGELFF. The CDR3 nucleotides read TGTGCCAGCAGTGAACCCGGGACAGGGGGCAACACCGGGGAGCTGTTTTTT.

The table lists this clone with a count of one. The chain joins TRBV10-1 to TRBJ1-6, with D unresolved. Germline CDR1 reads WNHNN; CDR2 reads SYGVQD (reference sequence). The CDR3 loop spans 13 amino acids. V was trimmed by 4 bases and J by 8 bases, leaving 9 bases between them. CDR3 residues: CASSVQPDSPLHF. The CDR3 DNA reads as TGCGCCAGCAGTGTCCAGCCGGATTCACCCCTCCACTTT.

V gene TRBV11-3 combines with J gene TRBJ2-2; possibly TRBD2 for D (6 bases). V was clipped by 2 bases and J by 1 base, with 11 bases between them. Germline CDR1 is SGHNT and CDR2 is YENEEA. This CDR3 is 16 amino acids long. This CDR3 is CASSLFPAGNTGELFF. The CDR3 coding sequence is TGTGCCAGCAGCTTATTTCCAGCGGGGAACACCGGGGAGCTGTTTTTT. Based on the CDR3 plus reference TRBV11-3 and TRBJ2-2, the full variable domain is EAGVVQSPRYKIIEKKQPVAFWCNPISGHNTLYWYLQNLGQGPELLIRYENEEAVDDSQLPKDRFSAERLKGVDSTLKIQPAELGDSAVYLCASSLFPAGNTGELFFGEGSRLTVL.

The V gene is TRBV7-2, the J gene TRBJ1-3; TRBD1 matches at 9 bases. The CDR3 is 17 amino acids. With 5 bases clipped from V and 2 bases from J, the junction kept 10 bases outside the gene matches. Germline lookup yields CDR1 SGHTA and CDR2 FQGNSA. The CDR3 DNA reads as TGTGCCAGCAGCCTAGGACAGGGGCCCTTAACTGGAAACACCATATATTTT. It translates to CASSLGQGPLTGNTIYF. Looking up the rest from reference TRBV7-2 and TRBJ1-3 gives the full variable domain: GAGVSQSPSNKVTEKGKDVELRCDPISGHTALYWYRQSLGQGLEFLIYFQGNSAPDKSGLPSDRFSAERTGGSVSTLTIQRTQQEDSAVYLCASSLGQGPLTGNTIYFGEGSWLTVV.

The V gene is TRBV19, the J gene TRBJ2-7; D perhaps matches TRBD1 (5 bases). From germline, CDR1 is LNHDA and CDR2 SQIVND (reference sequence). V was clipped by 1 base and J by 6 bases, with 16 bases between them. CDR3 length: 15 residues. The CDR3 is CASSIGPVGEAEQYF. CDR3 sequence (DNA): TGTGCCAGTAGTATAGGCCCGGTAGGGGAAGCCGAGCAGTACTTC.

This chain joins TRBV19 and TRBJ1-3, with 8 bases lining up with TRBD1. This CDR3 contains 17 residues. Germline lookup yields CDR1 LNHDA and CDR2 SQIVND (reference sequence). V dropped 3 bases and J dropped 0; count of bases not matched to a gene: 7. The CDR3 sequence: CASSMGQALSSGNTIYF. The CDR3 DNA follows: TGTGCCAGTAGTATGGGACAGGCCCTTAGCTCTGGAAACACCATATATTTT.

The rearrangement joins TRBV18 to TRBJ1-5; TRBD1 aligns across 7 bases. The ends lost 2 bases at V and 3 bases at J; junction bases unmatched: 4. The CDR3 is 15 residues long. Germline V gives CDR1 KGHSH, CDR2 LQKENI. The CDR3 here is CASSPTTGFNQPQHF. CDR3 nucleotide sequence: TGTGCCAGCTCACCAACGACAGGGTTCAATCAGCCCCAGCATTTT.

V usage is TRBV5-8 and J usage is TRBJ2-7; 9 nucleotides match TRBD1. The CDR3 length is 15 residues. Per the germline V gene, CDR1 is SGHTS and CDR2 is YDEGEE. V was pared by 4 bases and J by 2 bases, with 7 bases of the junction left unmatched. The CDR3 sequence is CASSRWTGETYEQYF. In DNA, the CDR3 is TGTGCCAGCAGCCGGTGGACAGGGGAGACCTACGAGCAGTACTTC.

The chain employs TRBV7-9 and TRBJ2-7, with D tentatively TRBD1 (6 bases). Trimming removed 5 bases at V and 5 bases at J, with 16 bases between. The CDR3 has 14 amino acids. The V gene's germline CDR1 is SEHNR and CDR2 FQNEAQ (reference sequence). CDR3 sequence: CASSPEDRPNEQYF. The DNA for the CDR3 is TGTGCCAGCAGCCCAGAGGACAGACCGAACGAGCAGTACTTC.